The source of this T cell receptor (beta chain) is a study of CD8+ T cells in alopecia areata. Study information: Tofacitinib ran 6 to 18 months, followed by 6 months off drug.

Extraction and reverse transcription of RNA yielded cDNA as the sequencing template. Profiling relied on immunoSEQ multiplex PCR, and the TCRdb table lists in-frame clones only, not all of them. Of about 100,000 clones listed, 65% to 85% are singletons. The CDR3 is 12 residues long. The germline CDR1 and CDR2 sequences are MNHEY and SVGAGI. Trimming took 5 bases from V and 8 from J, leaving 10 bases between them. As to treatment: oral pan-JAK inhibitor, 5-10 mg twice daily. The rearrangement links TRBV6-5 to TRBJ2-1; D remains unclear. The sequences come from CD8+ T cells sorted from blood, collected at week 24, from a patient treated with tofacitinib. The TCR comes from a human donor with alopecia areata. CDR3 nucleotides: TGTGCCAGCAGTCCCAGCATCGATGAGCAGTTCTTC. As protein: CASSPSIDEQFF.